A selection of T cell receptor beta chains follows, all from one sample in a study of cytomegalovirus exposure and HLA in healthy donors. The data were produced by immunoSEQ multiplex PCR, yet TCRdb's version contains in-frame clones alone and is incomplete. Altogether approximately 180,000 clones are present, under 85% being singletons, with the ten largest covering less than 2.5%. Sample: PBMCs. These receptors were taken from a human donor in good health. Both conserved end residues are part of each CDR3. The D gene is left open where the match is weak. Size values are once, few and many counts, or a class for expanded clones, and some rows have none.

TRBJ2-1	TRBV5-6	-	TRBD2	TGTGCCAGCAGCCTCCTAGCGGGGGTCGTCAATGAGCAGTTCTTC	CASSLLAGVVNEQFF
TRBJ1-2	TRBV7-3	-	TRBD1	TGTGCCAGCAGCTCCAACAGGGGGTCAAGTGGCTACACCTTC	CASSSNRGSSGYTF
TRBJ2-3	TRBV9	few	TRBD2	TGTGCCAGCAGCGTAGGACTAGCGGGGGGCACAGATACGCAGTATTTT	CASSVGLAGGTDTQYF
TRBJ2-7	TRBV6-1	-	TRBD2	TGTGCCAGCAGTGAAGCTGGTATTAGCGGGGAGGCTTCCTACGAGCAGTACTTC	CASSEAGISGEASYEQYF
TRBJ1-1	TRBV19	-	-	TGTGCCAGTAGTACCACAGCGAACACTGAAGCTTTCTTT	CASSTTANTEAFF
TRBJ2-7	TRBV11-1	-	TRBD2	TGTGCCAGCAGCTTAGGAGGAGCGGGGGCGATCTCCTACGAGCAGTACTTC	CASSLGGAGAISYEQYF
TRBJ2-3	TRBV6-1	-	TRBD1	TGTGCCAGCAGAGACCGGGACAGCCGCACAGATACGCAGTATTTT	CASRDRDSRTDTQYF
TRBJ2-5	TRBV10-3	few	-	TGTGCCATCGGCCCCGGGATCCAAGAGACCCAGTACTTC	CAIGPGIQETQYF
TRBJ2-7	TRBV4-3	-	TRBD1	TGCGCCAGCAGCCAAGATCGCCAGGGGGTCTCCTACGAGCAGTACTTC	CASSQDRQGVSYEQYF
TRBJ2-3	TRBV15	-	-	TGTGCCACCAGCAGAGATCTCAGGGGCACAGATACGCAGTATTTT	CATSRDLRGTDTQYF
TRBJ2-1	TRBV7-2	-	-	TGTGCCAGCAGCTTCGCGGGTGAGCAGTTCTTC	CASSFAGEQFF
TRBJ1-2	TRBV7-9	-	TRBD1	TGTGCCAGCAGCCGACAGGGCCCCCACACCTTC	CASSRQGPHTF
TRBJ1-2	TRBV27	-	-	TGTGCCAGCAGTTTAGACAGCAGCTATGGCTACACCTTC	CASSLDSSYGYTF
TRBJ2-7	TRBV7-9	-	TRBD1	TGTTCCAGCAGCCAAGACAGGGGCCCCTACGAGCAGTACTTC	CSSSQDRGPYEQYF
TRBJ2-5	TRBV7-9	once	-	TGTGCCAGCAGAATGGACAGCAACCAAGAGACCCAGTACTTC	CASRMDSNQETQYF
TRBJ1-2	TRBV13	-	TRBD1	TGTGCCAGCAGCTTACTATTGGAGGGGGCCTATGGCTACACCTTC	CASSLLLEGAYGYTF
TRBJ2-7	TRBV5-1	few	TRBD1	TGCGCCAGCAGCTTGCTGGGACAGGGCAGCGAGCAGTACTTC	CASSLLGQGSEQYF
TRBJ1-2	TRBV5-4	-	-	TGTGCCAGCACAGACAGGCGGAAAGAGGGCTACACCTTC	CASTDRRKEGYTF
TRBJ2-1	TRBV9	once	-	TGTGCCAGCAGCGTAATGAGCGGGGGACAGTATAATGAGCAGTTCTTC	CASSVMSGGQYNEQFF
TRBJ1-1	TRBV30	-	-	TGTGCCTGGAGTCCGGGGATGAACACTGAAGCTTTCTTT	CAWSPGMNTEAFF
TRBJ2-3	TRBV6-1	-	TRBD2	TGTGCCAGCAGTGAGGTTTTAGCGGGGGAAATTTCAGATACGCAGTATTTT	CASSEVLAGEISDTQYF
TRBJ1-1	TRBV7-3	-	-	TGTGCCAGCAGCCCCTCGGGGGAGGTAGGCACTGAAGCTTTCTTT	CASSPSGEVGTEAFF
TRBJ2-2	TRBV7-2	-	-	TGTGCCAGCAGCTTAGGGGGCTCGTCGGCCGGGGAGCTGTTTTTT	CASSLGGSSAGELFF